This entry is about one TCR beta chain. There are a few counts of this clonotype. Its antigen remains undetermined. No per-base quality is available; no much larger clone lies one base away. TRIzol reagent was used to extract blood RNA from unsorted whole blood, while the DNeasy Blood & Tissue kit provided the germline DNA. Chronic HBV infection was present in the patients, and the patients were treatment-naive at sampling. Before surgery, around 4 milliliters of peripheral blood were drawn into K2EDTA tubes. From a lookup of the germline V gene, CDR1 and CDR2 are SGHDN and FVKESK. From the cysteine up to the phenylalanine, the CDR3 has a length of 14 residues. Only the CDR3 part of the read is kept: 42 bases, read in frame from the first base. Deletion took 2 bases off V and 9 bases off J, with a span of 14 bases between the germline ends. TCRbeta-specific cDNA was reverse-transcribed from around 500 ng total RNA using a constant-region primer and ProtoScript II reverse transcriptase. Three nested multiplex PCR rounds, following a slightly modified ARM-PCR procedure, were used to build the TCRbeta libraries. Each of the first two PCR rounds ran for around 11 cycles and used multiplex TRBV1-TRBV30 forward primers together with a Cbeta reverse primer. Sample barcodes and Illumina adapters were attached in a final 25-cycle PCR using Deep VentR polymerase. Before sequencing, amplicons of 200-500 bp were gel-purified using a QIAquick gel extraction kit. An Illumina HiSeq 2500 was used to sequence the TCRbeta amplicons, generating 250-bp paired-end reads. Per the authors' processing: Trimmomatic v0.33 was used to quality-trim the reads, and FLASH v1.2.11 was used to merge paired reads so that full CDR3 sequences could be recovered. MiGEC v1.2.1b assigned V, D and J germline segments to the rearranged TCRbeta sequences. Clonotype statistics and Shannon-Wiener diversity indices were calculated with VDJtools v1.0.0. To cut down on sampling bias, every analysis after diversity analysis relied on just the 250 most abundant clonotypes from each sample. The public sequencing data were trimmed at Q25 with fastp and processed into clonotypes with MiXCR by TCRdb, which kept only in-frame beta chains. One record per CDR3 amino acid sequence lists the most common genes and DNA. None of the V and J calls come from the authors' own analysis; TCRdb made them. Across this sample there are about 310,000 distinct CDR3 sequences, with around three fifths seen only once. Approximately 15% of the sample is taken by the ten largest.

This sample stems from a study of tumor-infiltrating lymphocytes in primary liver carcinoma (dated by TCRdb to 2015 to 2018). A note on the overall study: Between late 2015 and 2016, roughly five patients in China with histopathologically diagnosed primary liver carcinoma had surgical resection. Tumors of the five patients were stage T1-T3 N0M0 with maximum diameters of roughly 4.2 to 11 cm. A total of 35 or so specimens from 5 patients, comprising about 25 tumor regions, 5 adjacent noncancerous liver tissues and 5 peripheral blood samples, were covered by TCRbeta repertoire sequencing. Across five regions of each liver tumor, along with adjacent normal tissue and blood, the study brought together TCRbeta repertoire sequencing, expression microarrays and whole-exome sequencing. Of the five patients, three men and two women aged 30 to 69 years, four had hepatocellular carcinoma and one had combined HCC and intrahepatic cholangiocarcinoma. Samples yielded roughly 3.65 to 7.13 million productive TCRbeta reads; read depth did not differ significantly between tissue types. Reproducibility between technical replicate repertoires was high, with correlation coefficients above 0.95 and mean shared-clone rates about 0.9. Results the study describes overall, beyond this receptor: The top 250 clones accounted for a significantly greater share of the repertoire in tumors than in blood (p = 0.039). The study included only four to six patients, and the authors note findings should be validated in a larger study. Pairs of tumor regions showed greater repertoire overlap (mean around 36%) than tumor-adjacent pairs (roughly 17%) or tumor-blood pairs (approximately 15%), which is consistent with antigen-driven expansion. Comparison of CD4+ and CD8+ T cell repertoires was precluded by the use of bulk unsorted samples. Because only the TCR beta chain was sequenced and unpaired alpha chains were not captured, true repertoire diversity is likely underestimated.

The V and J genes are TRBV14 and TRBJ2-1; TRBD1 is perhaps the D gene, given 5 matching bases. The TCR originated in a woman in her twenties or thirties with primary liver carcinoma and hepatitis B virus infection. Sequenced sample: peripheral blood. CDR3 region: CASSQIEGAGEQFF. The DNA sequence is TGTGCCAGCAGCCAAATTGAAGGGGCAGGTGAGCAGTTCTTC. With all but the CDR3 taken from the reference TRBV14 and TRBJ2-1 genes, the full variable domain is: EAGVTQFPSHSVIEKGQTVTLRCDPISGHDNLYWYRRVMGKEIKFLLHFVKESKQDESGMPNNRFLAERTGGTYSTLKVQPAELEDSGVYFCASSQIEGAGEQFFGPGTRLTVL.